Below, one T cell receptor (beta chain) is given with its context. Its antigen remains unidentified. The sample is drawn from a study of cytomegalovirus exposure and HLA in healthy donors. General study points: With high specificity and sensitivity, the classifier reportedly diagnosed cytomegalovirus status. In vitro assays verified that three CMV-associated chains recognized CMV antigens specifically.

This table comes from immunoSEQ multiplex PCR, and its TCRdb copy is limited to in-frame clones, with some not included. The sample shows 180,000 or so clones, approximately 87% of them seen only once. Germline CDR1 MNHNS, CDR2 SASEGT. This CDR3 is built from 13 residues. Trimming left V 11 bases short and J 4 bases short, with 16 bases between. The rearrangement joins TRBV6-1 to TRBJ2-3; maybe TRBD2 (7 bases). Sequencing was carried out using PBMCs. This sequence originates from a woman aged 25 to 39 in good health and CMV-seronegative. The CDR3 protein is CAGGARIADTQYF. The CDR3 bases are TGTGCCGGGGGGGCGCGGATTGCAGATACGCAGTATTTT.